The entry below describes one TCR beta chain. As yet, its antigen is unknown. The time point here: pre-sensitization, week 0. Noted treatment: therapeutic diphenylcyclopropenone sensitization with weekly scalp DPC. Germline values: CDR1 SQVTM, CDR2 ANQGSEA. V was clipped by 8 bases and J by 8 bases, with 18 bases between them. The CDR3 has 12 residues. The library tagged each cDNA molecule with unique molecular identifiers. TCRdb fed the RACE reads into MiXCR, producing one record per CDR3 protein. The sample yields under 400,000 distinct CDR3 sequences, approximately 5.1% seen once. The sample is drawn from a study of human T cells and chemical hapten exposure. Study-wide results and caveats: The study found that PT1 expanded TCR counts correlated positively with patch test score. High-frequency TCRs, those above 1 in 1000, stayed the same after DPC sensitization. In comparison with controls, expanded TCRs gave rise to a significantly larger number of large CDR3 similarity clusters.

Source: whole blood, taken in connection with sensitization to the hapten diphenylcyclopropenone (DPC). This receptor was identified in a woman in her 50s with alopecia areata. Some clones in this sample may be carry-over from other donors' samples. The rearrangement joins TRBV29-1 to TRBJ1-2, with a weak D call TRBD1 (6 bases). CDR3 nucleotides: TGCAGCTTAATGGACAGTCTAGGGGGCTACACCTTC. Translated, it gives CSLMDSLGGYTF.